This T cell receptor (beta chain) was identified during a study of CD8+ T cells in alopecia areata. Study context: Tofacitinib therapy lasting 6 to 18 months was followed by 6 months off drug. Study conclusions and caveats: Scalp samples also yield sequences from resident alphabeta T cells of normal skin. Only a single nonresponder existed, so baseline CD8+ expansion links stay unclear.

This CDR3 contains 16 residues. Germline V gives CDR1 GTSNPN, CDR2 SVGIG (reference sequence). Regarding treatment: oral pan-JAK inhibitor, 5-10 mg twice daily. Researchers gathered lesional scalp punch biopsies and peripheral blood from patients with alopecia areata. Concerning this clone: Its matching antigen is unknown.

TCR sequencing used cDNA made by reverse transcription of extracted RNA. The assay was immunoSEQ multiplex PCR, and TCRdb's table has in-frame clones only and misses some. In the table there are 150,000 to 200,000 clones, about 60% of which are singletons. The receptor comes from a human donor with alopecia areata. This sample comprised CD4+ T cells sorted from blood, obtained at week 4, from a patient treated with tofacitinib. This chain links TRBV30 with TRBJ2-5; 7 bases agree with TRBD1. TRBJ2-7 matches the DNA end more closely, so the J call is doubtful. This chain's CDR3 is CAWSVLGTVSSYEQYF. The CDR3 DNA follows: TGTGCCTGGAGTGTACTAGGGACAGTGAGCTCCTACGAGCAGTACTTC.